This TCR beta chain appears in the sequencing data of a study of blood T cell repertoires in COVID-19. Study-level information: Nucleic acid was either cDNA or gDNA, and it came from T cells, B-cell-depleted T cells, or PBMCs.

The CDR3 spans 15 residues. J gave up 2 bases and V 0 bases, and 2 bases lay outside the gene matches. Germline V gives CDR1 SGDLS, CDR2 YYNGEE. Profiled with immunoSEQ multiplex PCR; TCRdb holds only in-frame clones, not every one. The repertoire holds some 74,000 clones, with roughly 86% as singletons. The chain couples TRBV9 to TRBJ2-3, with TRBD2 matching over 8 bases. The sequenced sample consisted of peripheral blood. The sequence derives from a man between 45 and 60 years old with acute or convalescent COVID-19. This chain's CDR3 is CASSVAGGLTDTQYF. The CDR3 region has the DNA TGTGCCAGCAGCGTAGCGGGGGGGCTCACAGATACGCAGTATTTT.